Below are 9 T cell receptor beta chains sequenced from a single sample in a study of T cell responses to AZD1222 COVID-19 vaccine. Method: immunoSEQ multiplex PCR; TCRdb's copy keeps in-frame clones and lacks some. The profile shows approximately 120,000 clones, over 75% of them singletons. The specimen comprised peripheral blood, sampled on day 0 of AZD1222 vaccination. These receptors all come from an adult in good health.

Regarding this clone: Mismatch with germline at one junction end may stem from a read error. The chain is built from TRBV19 and TRBJ1-1, with TRBD1 matching 8 bases. The CDR3 runs to 13 residues. Germline-derived CDR1 and CDR2 are LNHDA and SQIVND (reference sequence). In nucleotides, the CDR3 is TGTGCCAGTAGTGTAGACAGGGGCACTGAAGCTTTCTTT. It translates to CASSVDRGTEAFF. The full variable domain, in which reference TRBV19 and TRBJ1-1 provide the parts outside the CDR3, is DGGITQSPKYLFRKEGQNVTLSCEQNLNHDAMYWYRQDPGQGLRLIYYSQIVNDFQKGDIAEGYSVSREKKESFPLTVTSAQKNPTAFYLCASSVDRGTEAFFGQGTRLTVV.

On this clone itself: Other DNA sequences of this sample code for an identical CDR3. This rearrangement joins TRBV9 to TRBJ1-2, with 7 bases that match TRBD1. With V trimmed by 0 bases and J by 3 bases, 5 bases remained unmatched. CDR1 and CDR2 (germline): SGDLS, YYNGEE. CDR3 length equals 15 residues. In nucleotides, the CDR3 is TGTGCCAGCAGCGTAGAGACAGGGCCTTACTATGGCTACACCTTC. It yields the protein CASSVETGPYYGYTF.

The rearrangement links TRBV5-6 to TRBJ2-7, with a possible D match to TRBD1 (5 bases). The CDR3 loop spans 12 amino acids. The V gene's germline CDR1 is SGHDT and CDR2 YYEEEE. Between the trimmed V and J ends, which lost 3 bases and 6 bases, there was a span of 10 bases. CDR3: CASSSDTTEQYF. DNA for the CDR3: TGTGCCAGCAGCTCGGACACCACCGAGCAGTACTTC.

The chain employs TRBV3-1 (or the pseudogene TRBV3-2) and TRBJ2-5; TRBD2 aligns across 10 bases. CDR1 LGHDT and CDR2 YNNKEL come from the germline V gene (reference sequence). This CDR3 comprises 19 residues. Trimming cost V 1 base and J 5 bases; bases outside gene matches: 16. CDR3 region: CASSQVFRLAGGKKETQYF. CDR3 DNA: TGTGCCAGCAGCCAAGTTTTTAGACTAGCGGGTGGGAAAAAGGAGACCCAGTACTTC.

The gene calls are TRBV7-2 and TRBJ2-7; D perhaps matches TRBD2 (5 bases). From germline, CDR1 is SGHTA and CDR2 FQGNSA. Trimming stripped 5 bases from V and 7 bases from J, with 12 bases between. The CDR3 is 12 amino acids. The CDR3 nucleotides read TGTGCCAGCAGCCTGGACTTAGGGGAGCAGTACTTC. Protein: CASSLDLGEQYF.

This clone was seen only once. The chain joins TRBV30 to TRBJ2-1, with 10 bases aligning to TRBD2. V lost 1 base to trimming and J lost 9 bases; unmatched junction nucleotides: 6. Per the germline V gene, CDR1 is GTSNPN and CDR2 is SVGIG (reference sequence). This CDR3 is 14 amino acids long. As DNA, the CDR3 is TGTGCCTGGAGTGGGAGCGGGAGGGCCCCTGAGCAGTTCTTC. Translation: CAWSGSGRAPEQFF.

This sequence joins TRBV5-4 and TRBJ2-5, with 12 positions matching TRBD2. V was clipped by 4 bases and J by 0 bases; unmatched bases: 4. CDR1 and CDR2 from the germline V gene are SGHNT and YYREEE (reference sequence). The CDR3 contains 16 residues. The CDR3 DNA reads as TGTGCCAGCAGCCACGGACTAGCGGGATACCAAGAGACCCAGTACTTC. This encodes CASSHGLAGYQETQYF.

J is TRBJ2-7 and V is TRBV5-1, with D tentatively TRBD1 or TRBD2 (5 bases each). CDR1 and CDR2 from the germline V gene are SGHRS and YFSETQ. This CDR3 has 13 residues. Trimming left V 4 bases short and J 7 bases short, with 15 bases between. Here the CDR3 reads CASSPLQGREQYF. In nucleotides, the CDR3 is TGCGCCAGCAGCCCCCTCCAGGGACGGGAGCAGTACTTC. Full variable domain (outside the CDR3, taken from reference TRBV5-1 and TRBJ2-7): KAGVTQTPRYLIKTRGQQVTLSCSPISGHRSVSWYQQTPGQGLQFLFEYFSETQRNKGNFPGRFSGRQFSNSRSEMNVSTLELGDSALYLCASSPLQGREQYFGPGTRLTVT.

V is TRBV9 and J is TRBJ1-2; a weak D match, TRBD1 (6 bases). The CDR3 runs to 14 residues. Germline-derived CDR1 and CDR2 are SGDLS and YYNGEE. V lost 4 bases, J lost 1 base, and 11 bases lay in between. DNA for the CDR3: TGTGCCAGCAGCCCCCAGGGGAGTAACTATGGCTACACCTTC. This sequence encodes CASSPQGSNYGYTF.